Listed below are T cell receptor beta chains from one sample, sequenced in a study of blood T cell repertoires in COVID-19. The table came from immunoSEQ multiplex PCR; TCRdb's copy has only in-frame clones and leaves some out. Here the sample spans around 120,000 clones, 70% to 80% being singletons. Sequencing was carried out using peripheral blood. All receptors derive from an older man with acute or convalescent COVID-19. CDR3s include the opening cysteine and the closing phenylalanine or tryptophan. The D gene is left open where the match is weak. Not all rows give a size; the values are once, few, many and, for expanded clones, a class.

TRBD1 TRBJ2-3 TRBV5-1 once TGCGCCAGCTCGACAGGGGGCGAGGATACGCAGTATTTT CASSTGGEDTQYF
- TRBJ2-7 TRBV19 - TGTGCCAGTAGGCCCTCGGCTTTACGAGGCCACGAGCAGTACTTC CASRPSALRGHEQYF
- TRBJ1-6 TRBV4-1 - TGCGCCAGCAGCCAGGGGCCCCGTTTAGTGAATTCACCCCTCCACTTT CASSQGPRLVNSPLHF
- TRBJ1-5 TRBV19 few TGTGCCAGTAGTTTACAGACAGGTAGCAATCAGCCCCAGCATTTT CASSLQTGSNQPQHF
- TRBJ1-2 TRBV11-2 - TGTGCCAGCAGCTTAGGGCAGGGCAAGGACTATGGCTACACCTTC CASSLGQGKDYGYTF
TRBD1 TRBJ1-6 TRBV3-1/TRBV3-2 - TGTGCCAGCAGCCAAGGTTCTGGGAAGGGGGCCACACCCCTCCACTTT CASSQGSGKGATPLHF
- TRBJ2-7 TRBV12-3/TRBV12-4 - TGTGCCAGCAGCTACTCCTACGAGCAGTACTTC CASSYSYEQYF
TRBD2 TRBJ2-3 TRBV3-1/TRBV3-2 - TGTGCCAGCAGCAGTCAACCCACTCTAGCGGGGGGTTACACAGATACGCAGTATTTT CASSSQPTLAGGYTDTQYF
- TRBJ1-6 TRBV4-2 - TGTGCCAGCAGCCAAGGCAGGGTTGGTTCACCCCTCCACTTT CASSQGRVGSPLHF
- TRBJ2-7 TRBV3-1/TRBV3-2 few TGTGCCAGCAGCCCGGGACTGCTCGGTGTAGAGCAGTACTTC CASSPGLLGVEQYF
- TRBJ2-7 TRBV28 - TGTGCCAGCAGCGGGTCCAGTTTATTTTACGAGCAGTACTTC CASSGSSLFYEQYF
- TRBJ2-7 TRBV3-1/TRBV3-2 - TGTGCCAGCAGCCTGGGGGGACCTATCTTGGGGTACGAGCAGTACTTC CASSLGGPILGYEQYF
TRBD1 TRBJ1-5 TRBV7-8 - TGTGCCAGCAGCTTAGCAGGGACAGTCACTCAGCCCCAGCATTTT CASSLAGTVTQPQHF
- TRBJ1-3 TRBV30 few TGTGCCTGGAGTGTACAGGGAAACACCATATATTTT CAWSVQGNTIYF
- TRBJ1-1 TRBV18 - TGTGCCAGCCACAGGCGTACAGAGAACACTGAAGCTTTCTTT CASHRRTENTEAFF
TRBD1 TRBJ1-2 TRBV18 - TGTGCCAGCTCACCGTCCGGGACAGGGGGCAACTATGGCTACACCTTC CASSPSGTGGNYGYTF
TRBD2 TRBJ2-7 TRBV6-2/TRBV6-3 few TGTGCCAGCAGTTTCGTCGGGGGAGGGACCTACGAGCAGTACTTC CASSFVGGGTYEQYF
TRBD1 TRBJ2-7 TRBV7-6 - TGTGCCAGCAGCCCTGGACAGGGGGTTGAGCAGTACTTC CASSPGQGVEQYF
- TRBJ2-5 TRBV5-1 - TGCGCCAGCAGCTTGGGGGCGGGGGAGACCCAGTACTTC CASSLGAGETQYF
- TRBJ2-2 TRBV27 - TGTGCCAGCAGTTCCGCGGCCGGGGAGCTGTTTTTT CASSSAAGELFF
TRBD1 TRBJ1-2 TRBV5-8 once TGTGCCAGCAGCCACCGGCGGGGACAGGGAGATGATGGCTACACCTTC CASSHRRGQGDDGYTF